The 32 T cell receptor beta chains given below trace back to one sample, sequenced in a study of blood T cell repertoires in COVID-19. TCRdb keeps only in-frame clones here, not all; method: immunoSEQ multiplex PCR. The table records around 300,000 clones, roughly 90% of them present only once. Sequenced sample: peripheral blood. The receptors originated from a woman aged 25 to 39 with active or convalescent COVID-19.

The CDR3 here is CASSADRTGGAWDEQFF. The CDR3 bases are TGTGCCAGCAGCGCCGACAGGACAGGGGGCGCCTGGGATGAGCAGTTCTTC. The V call is TRBV9, the J call TRBJ2-1; 11 bases map to TRBD1. This CDR3 is 17 amino acids long. J gave up 8 bases and V 3 bases, and 13 bases lay outside the gene matches. Germline V gene lookup returns CDR1 SGDLS and CDR2 YYNGEE.

The rearrangement joins TRBV18 to TRBJ1-1, with D unclear. Germline CDR1 KGHSH, CDR2 LQKENI. The ends were cut back, 6 bases at V and 3 bases at J, with 11 bases in the middle. The length of the CDR3 is 13 residues. The CDR3 nucleotides are TGTGCCAGCTCGAATGGTTTAGACACTGAAGCTTTCTTT. Protein product: CASSNGLDTEAFF. The entire variable domain, with the rest obtained from reference TRBV18 and TRBJ1-1, is as follows: NAGVMQNPRHLVRRRGQEARLRCSPMKGHSHVYWYRQLPEEGLKFMVYLQKENIIDESGMPKERFSAEFPKEGPSILRIQQVVRGDSAAYFCASSNGLDTEAFFGQGTRLTVV.

The J gene is TRBJ1-2, the V gene TRBV29-1; a possible D gene is TRBD1 (6 bases). The CDR3 spans 13 residues. Deletions cut 3 bases from V and 5 bases from J, with 13 bases between. CDR1 SQVTM and CDR2 ANQGSEA come from the germline V gene. This CDR3 reads CSVDARGIYGYTF. The CDR3 region has the DNA TGCAGCGTTGACGCTAGGGGGATTTATGGCTACACCTTC.

The genes are TRBV6-1 and TRBJ1-1, with D possibly TRBD1 on 6 matching bases. The ends were cut back, 6 bases at V and 7 bases at J, with 21 bases in the middle. CDR1 is MNHNS, CDR2 SASEGT, per germline. CDR3 size: 15 residues. The CDR3, as DNA: TGTGCCAGCAGACCGCCAACAGGGAGCAGAAATGAAGCTTTCTTT. Its protein is CASRPPTGSRNEAFF.

The rearrangement joins TRBV9 to TRBJ1-1, with D possibly TRBD1 on 5 matching bases. Germline V gene data show CDR1 as SGDLS and CDR2 as YYNGEE. Trimming took off 3 bases at V and 0 bases at J, with 12 bases between the two ends. This CDR3 is built from 15 residues. The chain's CDR3 is CASSGGDGLNTEAFF. In DNA form, the CDR3 reads TGTGCCAGCAGCGGGGGGGACGGATTGAACACTGAAGCTTTCTTT.

CDR3 nucleotides: TGTGCCAGCAGCGCTGGGACTAGCGGGGGCAATGAGCAGTTCTTC. Translating gives CASSAGTSGGNEQFF. This chain links TRBV9 with TRBJ2-1; the match to TRBD2 covers 14 bases. The CDR3 contains 15 residues. Germline loops: CDR1 SGDLS, CDR2 YYNGEE. V dropped 3 bases and J dropped 6; count of bases not matched to a gene: 2.

This clone was detected a few times. The chain employs TRBV5-1 and TRBJ2-5, with TRBD2 matching 10 bases. Trimming at V came to 0 bases and at J to 4 bases, leaving 6 bases not matched to a gene. This CDR3 contains 16 residues. CDR1 and CDR2 (germline): SGHRS, YFSETQ. CDR3 protein: CASSLAFGTSVETQYF. DNA for the CDR3: TGCGCCAGCAGCTTGGCTTTCGGGACTAGCGTAGAGACCCAGTACTTC.

The table lists this clone with a few counts. The V and J genes are TRBV7-2 and TRBJ2-7; maybe TRBD2 (5 bases). Per the germline V gene, CDR1 is SGHTA and CDR2 is FQGNSA. Trimming took off 10 bases at V and 4 bases at J, with 20 bases between the two ends. The CDR3 is 14 amino acids. CDR3 sequence: CATGSRVVIYEQYF. In nucleotides, the CDR3 is TGTGCCACGGGATCCCGGGTGGTAATATACGAGCAGTACTTC. Full variable domain (missing parts from reference TRBV7-2 and TRBJ2-7): GAGVSQSPSNKVTEKGKDVELRCDPISGHTALYWYRQSLGQGLEFLIYFQGNSAPDKSGLPSDRFSAERTGGSVSTLTIQRTQQEDSAVYLCATGSRVVIYEQYFGPGTRLTVT.

The chain combines TRBV7-6 with TRBJ2-7; 12 nucleotides agree with TRBD2. The CDR3 has 16 amino acids. With 4 bases clipped from V and 5 bases from J, the junction kept 9 bases outside the gene matches. From germline, CDR1 is SGHVS and CDR2 FNYEAQ. The CDR3 DNA reads TGTGCCAGCAGCTCCGTCCCTAGCGGGGGGGCCAACGAGCAGTACTTC. Its protein product is CASSSVPSGGANEQYF.

The genes are TRBV7-9 and TRBJ1-1, with a weak D call TRBD1 (5 bases). The CDR3 covers 14 residues. V gave up 6 bases and J gave up 2 bases, with 13 bases separating them. Germline CDR1 is SEHNR and CDR2 is FQNEAQ (reference sequence). CDR3 sequence reads: CASSSRTLNTEAFF. The CDR3 coding sequence is TGTGCCAGCAGTTCCCGGACATTAAACACTGAAGCTTTCTTT.

This clone was recorded once. This sequence joins TRBV6-6 and TRBJ1-1; D is unclear. CDR3 length: 12 residues. CDR1 MNHNY and CDR2 SVGAGI come from the germline V gene (reference sequence). Trimming took 6 bases from V and 8 from J, leaving 13 bases between them. The CDR3 loop is CASRRRKEEAFF. The CDR3 DNA follows: TGTGCCAGCAGGCGGAGGAAAGAGGAAGCTTTCTTT.

J is TRBJ1-2 and V is TRBV2, with 8 bases lining up with TRBD1. The CDR3 is 15 amino acids. The ends lost 6 bases at V and 3 bases at J; junction bases unmatched: 9. Per the germline V gene, CDR1 is SNHLY and CDR2 is FYNNEI. CDR3: CASSLRTGQDYGYTF. DNA of the CDR3: TGTGCCAGCAGCCTACGAACGGGACAGGACTATGGCTACACCTTC.

This clone was counted a single time. This chain connects TRBV5-5 to TRBJ1-4; perhaps TRBD1 as D (5 bases). This CDR3 comprises 16 residues. The germline V gene has CDR1 SGHKS and CDR2 YYEKEE (reference sequence). The V gene lost 0 bases and the J gene lost 3 bases, with 12 bases spanning the gap. As DNA, the CDR3 is TGTGCCAGCAGCTTGGCCGGAAGGGGTGCTAATGAAAAACTGTTTTTT. It encodes CASSLAGRGANEKLFF.

The V and J genes are TRBV30 and TRBJ1-3, with 9 nucleotides matching TRBD1. The CDR3 length is 13 residues. Germline V gene lookup returns CDR1 GTSNPN and CDR2 SVGIG (reference sequence). Germline trimming cut 4 bases from V and 4 bases from J; bases unmatched to any gene: 2. CDR3 in amino acids: CAWMTGGGNTIYF. CDR3 DNA sequence: TGTGCCTGGATGACAGGGGGAGGAAACACCATATATTTT.

The V gene is TRBV6-1, the J gene TRBJ1-2; D is uncertain. This CDR3 is built from 13 residues. CDR1 MNHNS and CDR2 SASEGT come from the germline V gene. Trimming removed 3 bases from V and 6 bases from J, with 11 bases in between. CDR3 nucleotide sequence: TGTGCCAGCAGTGATTATCCGGGAAATGGCTACACCTTC. Residues: CASSDYPGNGYTF.

The gene calls are TRBV6-6 and TRBJ2-7; 9 bases align to TRBD2. The J segment lost 7 bases and the V segment lost 2 bases, leaving 9 bases of the junction unmatched. CDR1 and CDR2 (germline): MNHNY, SVGAGI (reference sequence). This CDR3 is built from 15 residues. The CDR3 coding sequence is TGTGCCAGCAGTTACCAGACTAGCGGTGGCGGGGAGCAGTACTTC. It yields the protein CASSYQTSGGGEQYF.

The J gene is TRBJ1-6, the V gene TRBV30; tentative D call: TRBD1 (6 bases). Germline loops: CDR1 GTSNPN, CDR2 SVGIG (reference sequence). The V end was cut by 1 base, the J end by 10 bases, with 14 bases between. The CDR3 sequence is 14 residues long. This chain's CDR3 is CAWSGETGGSPLHF. As DNA, the CDR3 is TGTGCCTGGAGTGGTGAGACAGGTGGATCACCCCTCCACTTT.

The V and J genes are TRBV10-2 and TRBJ2-1; D not certain. The germline V and J ends were trimmed by 8 bases and 9 bases, with 8 bases remaining between them. The CDR3 has 10 residues. Per the germline V gene, CDR1 is WSHSY and CDR2 is SAAADI. This CDR3 reads CASRDSEQFF. The CDR3, as DNA: TGCGCCAGCCGCGATTCTGAGCAGTTCTTC.

This chain uses TRBV2 with TRBJ2-2; 10 nucleotides match TRBD2. This CDR3 comprises 16 residues. The V gene end was trimmed by 11 bases and the J gene end by 5 bases; junction bases not matched to a gene: 14. Germline CDR1 SNHLY, CDR2 FYNNEI. The CDR3 DNA reads TGTGCCTGCCGGGGTAGCGGGGGGCGGAGGACCGGGGAGCTGTTTTTT. Translated, it gives CACRGSGGRRTGELFF.

The chain is built from TRBV2 and TRBJ2-7, with TRBD1 matching 10 bases. The CDR3 is 14 residues long. Germline CDR1 is SNHLY and CDR2 is FYNNEI. The ends lost 5 bases at V and 6 bases at J; junction bases unmatched: 7. The CDR3 reads CASSPGQGISEQYF. The CDR3, as DNA: TGTGCCAGCAGTCCGGGACAGGGGATCTCCGAGCAGTACTTC.

In DNA form, the CDR3 reads TGTGCCAGCAGTTACCCGACCTACAGGGGTGGCTACACCTTC. It translates to CASSYPTYRGGYTF. The chain recombines TRBV6-2 or TRBV6-3 with TRBJ1-2, with TRBD1 matching 7 bases. Germline trimming cut 2 bases from V and 7 bases from J; bases unmatched to any gene: 7. Germline CDR1 and CDR2: MNHEY and SVGEGT. The CDR3 is 14 amino acids.

The V and J genes are TRBV3-1 (or the pseudogene TRBV3-2) and TRBJ1-5, with D tentatively TRBD1 (6 bases). The CDR3 contains 17 residues. Per the germline V gene, CDR1 is LGHDT and CDR2 is YNNKEL (reference sequence). V lost 4 bases, J lost 3 bases, and 19 bases lay in between. The DNA of the CDR3 is TGTGCCAGCAGCCCGGCCAAGGGAGGGGGTCCCAATCAGCCCCAGCATTTT. As protein: CASSPAKGGGPNQPQHF.

The chain couples TRBV7-8 to TRBJ2-1, with no clear D. V shed 4 bases and J shed 2 bases, with 12 bases lying between them. This CDR3 is built from 15 residues. Germline CDR1 reads SGHVS; CDR2 reads FQNEAQ. The CDR3 sequence is CASSSLRGTYNEQFF. Written as DNA, the CDR3 is TGTGCCAGCAGCTCCCTTCGCGGTACCTACAATGAGCAGTTCTTC.

This rearrangement joins TRBV29-1 to TRBJ1-2; tentatively, D is TRBD1 (6 bases). This CDR3 is built from 15 residues. Trimming pared 6 bases from V and 1 base from J, leaving 18 bases between. CDR1 is SQVTM and CDR2 is ANQGSEA in the germline V gene. CDR3 sequence reads: CSVHPGGQFNYGYTF. CDR3 coding DNA: TGCAGCGTCCACCCGGGGGGGCAGTTTAACTATGGCTACACCTTC.

The chain carries TRBV24-1 and TRBJ2-3, with TRBD1 matching over 10 bases. Looked up from germline, CDR1 is KGHDR and CDR2 is SFDVKD. V lost 4 bases, J lost 0 bases, and 3 bases stayed unmatched. This CDR3 contains 16 residues. The CDR3 region has the DNA TGTGCCACCAGTGACCGACAGGGGGCGAGCACAGATACGCAGTATTTT. Its translation is CATSDRQGASTDTQYF.

This chain links TRBV4-3 with TRBJ1-6; 8 bases line up with TRBD1. Germline V gene data show CDR1 as LGHNA and CDR2 as YSLEER. The CDR3 runs 20 residues. Losses at the gene ends were 0 bases for V and 6 bases for J; bases not matched to a gene: 16. The CDR3 reads CASSQEVGTGLWGGNSPLHF. CDR3 in DNA: TGCGCCAGCAGCCAAGAAGTTGGGACAGGCCTATGGGGGGGTAATTCACCCCTCCACTTT.

The CDR3, as DNA: TGTGCCACCAGTGATGGTGGGCCCACCTACGGAGCTTTCTTT. Amino acids: CATSDGGPTYGAFF. V and J are TRBV24-1 and TRBJ1-1; no definite D call. The CDR3 is 14 amino acids. CDR1 KGHDR and CDR2 SFDVKD come from the germline V gene. Trimming shortened V by 3 bases and J by 10 bases, and 17 bases separated the two germline ends.

The chain employs TRBV5-1 and TRBJ1-3; D is unresolved. Trimming took 0 bases from V and 0 from J, leaving 7 bases between them. The CDR3 is 15 residues long. Germline V gene lookup returns CDR1 SGHRS and CDR2 YFSETQ. The CDR3 loop is CASSLGGYSGNTIYF. As DNA, the CDR3 is TGCGCCAGCAGCTTGGGCGGTTACTCTGGAAACACCATATATTTT. Full variable domain (remainder filled in from reference TRBV5-1 and TRBJ1-3): KAGVTQTPRYLIKTRGQQVTLSCSPISGHRSVSWYQQTPGQGLQFLFEYFSETQRNKGNFPGRFSGRQFSNSRSEMNVSTLELGDSALYLCASSLGGYSGNTIYFGEGSWLTVV.

The genes are TRBV5-5 and TRBJ2-3; a weak D match, TRBD1 (6 bases). The V end was cut by 2 bases, the J end by 0 bases, with 13 bases between. Germline assignment: CDR1 SGHKS and CDR2 YYEKEE (reference sequence). The CDR3 totals 16 residues. Here the CDR3 DNA reads TGTGCCAGCAGCTTTTTTTTTGGGGGCAGCACAGATACGCAGTATTTT. Protein: CASSFFFGGSTDTQYF.

The chain employs TRBV5-1 and TRBJ1-4; a weak D match, TRBD1 (5 bases). CDR1 is SGHRS, CDR2 YFSETQ, per germline. The CDR3 has 14 amino acids. Trimming shortened V by 1 base and J by 7 bases, and 11 bases separated the two germline ends. The DNA for the CDR3 is TGCGCCAGCAGCTTGTGGGGCAATGGTGAAAAACTGTTTTTT. Protein product: CASSLWGNGEKLFF.

The chain links TRBV5-6 to TRBJ2-2; 10 bases line up with TRBD1. Trimming cost V 4 bases and J 2 bases; bases outside gene matches: 8. Germline V gives CDR1 SGHDT, CDR2 YYEEEE. The CDR3 is 17 amino acids. The CDR3 reads CASSTDRGRHNTGELFF. CDR3 bases: TGTGCCAGCAGCACAGACAGGGGGCGTCACAACACCGGGGAGCTGTTTTTT.

The sample holds one count of this clone. V and J are TRBV5-1 and TRBJ2-7; 14 nucleotides line up with TRBD2. V trimming: 5 bases; J trimming: 0 bases; junction bases outside the gene matches: 16. The CDR3 is 20 amino acids. Germline CDR1 and CDR2: SGHRS and YFSETQ. CDR3 sequence (DNA): TGCGCCAGCAGAGTTCAGGAGGTTTCGGGGACTAGCGGGGGCTCCTACGAGCAGTACTTC. Translating it yields CASRVQEVSGTSGGSYEQYF.